This entry concerns a single T cell receptor beta chain. The record originates from a study of blood T cell repertoires in COVID-19. Background on the study: Sources were T cells, B-cell-depleted T cells, or PBMCs; the material itself was cDNA or gDNA.

Assay used: immunoSEQ multiplex PCR; TCRdb lists only in-frame clones, some missing. The data contain a few hundred thousand clones, about 89% of them seen just once; the ten biggest clones take up around 2%. There are 15 residues in the CDR3. The V and J ends lost 6 bases and 2 bases respectively, with 16 bases between them. Germline lookup yields CDR1 SGHAT and CDR2 FQNNGV. J is TRBJ1-2 and V is TRBV11-2, with D possibly matching TRBD1 (6 bases). The sample consisted of peripheral blood. The receptor's source is a man aged 50-60 years with acute or convalescent COVID-19. The CDR3 DNA is TGTGCCAGCAGATTCACCCTACAGGGAAACTATGGCTACACCTTC. It translates to CASRFTLQGNYGYTF.